Below, 21 T cell receptor beta chains from the same sample are listed, as sequenced in a study of blood T cells in healthy people across ages. The authors ran a second PCR of 7 to 11 cycles using a sample-barcoded 5' primer and a J-beta primer mix. TCRdb processed the 5' RACE reads anew with MiXCR; each CDR3 protein has one entry. The table lists 500,000 to 600,000 distinct CDR3 sequences, approximately 30% of them singletons. Sequenced material: blood. These receptors originate from a woman aged 70-85 years in good health.

The chain employs TRBV6-5 and TRBJ1-5; D is possibly TRBD1 (6 bases). The CDR3 has 15 amino acids. Between the trimmed V and J ends, which lost 8 bases and 0 bases, there was a span of 14 bases. The germline gives CDR1 MNHEY, CDR2 SVGAGI. The DNA for the CDR3 is TGTGCCAGCGGCTCTACAGGGAATAGCAATCAGCCCCAGCATTTT. Its protein is CASGSTGNSNQPQHF.

This clonotype has just a few counts. The V gene is TRBV15, the J gene TRBJ2-5; D is uncertain. The DNA end is a closer match to TRBJ2-1, so the J assignment may be wrong. Per germline, CDR1 LNHNV and CDR2 YYDKDF (reference sequence). The CDR3 spans 17 residues. CDR3 sequence (DNA): TGTGCCACCAGCAGAGAACCCATCACACTGGGATTGGCTGAGCAGTTCTTC. It translates to CATSREPITLGLAEQFF.

The rearrangement links TRBV5-1 to TRBJ1-1, with 9 bases lining up with TRBD1. V was clipped by 4 bases and J by 4 bases; unmatched bases: 8. The CDR3 contains 15 residues. Germline CDR1 reads SGHRS; CDR2 reads YFSETQ. The CDR3 loop is CASSAPTGGITEAFF. CDR3 DNA: TGCGCCAGCAGCGCTCCGACAGGGGGAATCACTGAAGCTTTCTTT.

The rearrangement joins TRBV7-2 to TRBJ1-1; D not resolved. This CDR3 comprises 17 residues. Germline CDR1 SGHTA, CDR2 FQGNSA. Deletions cut 1 base from V and 4 bases from J, with 19 bases between. In nucleotides, the CDR3 is TGTGCCAGCAGCTTAGGAGGTCGGAATCCCGTAGGCACTGAAGCTTTCTTT. Its protein product is CASSLGGRNPVGTEAFF.

This rearrangement joins TRBV10-3 to TRBJ1-5; D remains unclear. Trimming removed 3 bases from V and 6 bases from J, with 18 bases in between. Germline CDR1 reads ENHRY; CDR2 reads SYGVKD. The CDR3 length is 16 residues. This CDR3 reads CAISESDGRSGQPQHF. In DNA, the CDR3 is TGTGCCATCAGTGAATCGGACGGGAGATCAGGTCAGCCCCAGCATTTT.

This clonotype was seen a few times. J is TRBJ1-5 and V is TRBV4-2, with D possibly being TRBD1 (6 bases). The germline V and J ends were trimmed by 0 bases and 5 bases, with 14 bases remaining between them. Germline values: CDR1 LGHNA, CDR2 YNFKEQ. The CDR3 is 16 amino acids. For the CDR3, the DNA is TGTGCCAGCAGCCAAGATAGGGGGGGTTCCGATCAGCCCCAGCATTTT. Translated: CASSQDRGGSDQPQHF.

Worth noting for this clonotype: This likely comes from a read error, as the CDR3 has no conserved phenylalanine or tryptophan at its end. The chain is built from TRBV20-1 and TRBJ1-1; 7 nucleotides line up with TRBD1. The V segment lost 1 base and the J segment 5 bases; nucleotides outside the gene matches: 7. The CDR3 is 14 amino acids. The germline V gene has CDR1 DFQATT and CDR2 SNEGSKA (reference sequence). CDR3 in amino acids: CSARVQGGGTEAFL. In DNA, the CDR3 is TGCAGTGCTAGAGTCCAGGGGGGAGGTACTGAAGCTTTCCTT.

Only a few counts were recorded for this clonotype. The rearrangement links TRBV20-1 to TRBJ2-3, with D perhaps TRBD2 (5 bases). Trimming removed 6 bases from V and 8 bases from J, with 12 bases in between. This CDR3 contains 11 residues. Germline V CDR1 and CDR2: DFQATT, SNEGSKA (reference sequence). The CDR3 loop reads CSAPGRGTQYF. The CDR3 DNA follows: TGCAGTGCCCCCGGACGGGGTACGCAGTATTTT.

The chain couples TRBV5-1 to TRBJ2-3; D possibly corresponds to TRBD1 (5 bases). The CDR3 totals 14 residues. CDR1 SGHRS and CDR2 YFSETQ come from the germline V gene. V was trimmed by 1 base and J by 4 bases, leaving 10 bases between them. The CDR3: CASSLIAGSDTQYF. CDR3 nucleotides: TGCGCCAGCAGCTTGATCGCAGGGTCAGATACGCAGTATTTT. Using reference TRBV5-1 and TRBJ2-3 for the parts outside the CDR3, the full variable domain is KAGVTQTPRYLIKTRGQQVTLSCSPISGHRSVSWYQQTPGQGLQFLFEYFSETQRNKGNFPGRFSGRQFSNSRSEMNVSTLELGDSALYLCASSLIAGSDTQYFGPGTRLTVL.

This clonotype was counted only a few times. V gene TRBV6-2 or TRBV6-3 combines with J gene TRBJ2-2, with D possibly matching TRBD2 (5 bases). Germline V gives CDR1 MNHEY, CDR2 SVGEGT. There are 14 residues in the CDR3. Trimming pared 5 bases from V and 4 bases from J, leaving 11 bases between. In DNA, the CDR3 is TGTGCCAGCAGTGCCTCCCTAGCCACCGGGGAGCTGTTTTTT. Residues: CASSASLATGELFF.

This chain links TRBV7-3 with TRBJ2-1; the match to TRBD2 covers 7 bases. Trimming at V came to 4 bases and at J to 6 bases, leaving 6 bases not matched to a gene. The CDR3 spans 14 residues. The germline V gene has CDR1 SGHTA and CDR2 FQGTGA. The CDR3 is CASSSSGGSNEQFF. DNA of the CDR3: TGTGCCAGCAGCTCTAGCGGAGGGAGCAATGAGCAGTTCTTC.

This clonotype was counted many times. V gene TRBV5-1 combines with J gene TRBJ2-5; no clear D gene. CDR1 is SGHRS, CDR2 YFSETQ, per germline. V lost 0 bases to trimming and J lost 0 bases, with 9 bases between them. The CDR3 contains 15 residues. The CDR3 here is CASSLAYPYQETQYF. CDR3 bases: TGCGCCAGCAGCTTGGCCTACCCGTACCAAGAGACCCAGTACTTC.

This clonotype has just a few counts. Here the CDR3 reads CASIAERTEAFF. CDR3 coding DNA: TGTGCCAGCATCGCGGAGAGGACTGAAGCTTTCTTT. V gene TRBV2 combines with J gene TRBJ1-1; D is unresolved. From germline, CDR1 is SNHLY and CDR2 FYNNEI. This CDR3 has 12 amino acids. Trimming shortened V by 7 bases and J by 5 bases, and 11 bases separated the two germline ends.

V usage is TRBV6-2 or TRBV6-3 and J usage is TRBJ1-1; TRBD1 is a possible D gene (5 bases). The germline V and J ends were trimmed by 2 bases and 3 bases, with 7 bases remaining between them. This CDR3 is built from 13 residues. Per germline, CDR1 MNHEY and CDR2 SVGEGT. In DNA form, the CDR3 reads TGTGCCAGCAGTTACGACAGTTACACTGAAGCTTTCTTT. Translating gives CASSYDSYTEAFF.

The chain combines TRBV3-1 with TRBJ1-2; D gene uncertain. Trimming stripped 3 bases from V and 2 bases from J, with 10 bases between. The CDR3 has 14 residues. Germline values: CDR1 LGHDT, CDR2 YNNKEL (reference sequence). Here the CDR3 DNA reads TGTGCCAGCAGCCATCTAGGGCAGAACTATGGCTACACCTTC. Protein: CASSHLGQNYGYTF. Full variable domain (rest looked up from reference TRBV3-1 and TRBJ1-2): DTAVSQTPKYLVTQMGNDKSIKCEQNLGHDTMYWYKQDSKKFLKIMFSYNNKELIINETVPNRFSPKSPDKAHLNLHINSLELGDSAVYFCASSHLGQNYGYTFGSGTRLTVV.

The table lists this clonotype with a few counts. CDR3 loop: CAISDLRGDTEAFF. Written as DNA, the CDR3 is TGTGCCATCAGTGACTTGAGAGGGGACACTGAAGCTTTCTTT. The chain combines TRBV10-3 with TRBJ1-1; tentatively, D is TRBD1 (5 bases). CDR3 length: 14 residues. Germline V gene sequence: CDR1 ENHRY, CDR2 SYGVKD. Between the trimmed V and J ends, which lost 3 bases and 3 bases, there was a span of 11 bases.

The V gene is TRBV19, the J gene TRBJ1-1, with unresolved D. CDR1 and CDR2 (germline): LNHDA, SQIVND (reference sequence). The CDR3 covers 13 residues. V lost 5 bases, J lost 4 bases, and 11 bases lay in between. The CDR3 nucleotides read TGTGCCAGTAGTCCCCTGGCGGGCACTGAAGCTTTCTTT. Translated: CASSPLAGTEAFF.

In this sample, this clonotype turned up many times. The rearrangement joins TRBV7-9 to TRBJ2-1; D might be TRBD1 (6 bases). Trimming removed 1 base at V and 15 bases at J, with 16 bases between. The germline CDR1 and CDR2 sequences are SEHNR and FQNEAQ (reference sequence). This CDR3 spans 13 amino acids. In DNA form, the CDR3 reads TGTGCCAGCAGCTTAGGACAGGCAAGGTCCTGGTTCTTC. It encodes CASSLGQARSWFF.

The rearrangement links TRBV2 to TRBJ1-1; D might be TRBD1 (5 bases). Per the germline V gene, CDR1 is SNHLY and CDR2 is FYNNEI. The CDR3 has 14 residues. V was clipped by 7 bases and J by 0 bases, with 12 bases between them. CDR3 loop: CASTGDGMNTEAFF. The DNA of the CDR3 is TGTGCCAGCACGGGGGACGGAATGAACACTGAAGCTTTCTTT.

This clonotype was seen once. The chain is built from TRBV19 and TRBJ2-3, with D unresolved. Trimming took 8 bases from V and 8 from J, leaving 20 bases between them. The length of the CDR3 is 14 residues. CDR1 is LNHDA and CDR2 is SQIVND in the germline V gene (reference sequence). The DNA of the CDR3 is TGTGCCAGTTGTCAGACCCACAGCGCGTGTACGCAGTATTTT. Residues: CASCQTHSACTQYF.

In nucleotides, the CDR3 is TGCAGTGCTAGAACTGCCCTTGAAAAGTATGGCTACACCTTC. Protein product: CSARTALEKYGYTF. The chain combines TRBV20-1 with TRBJ1-2; D is undetermined. Germline V CDR1 and CDR2: DFQATT, SNEGSKA (reference sequence). V lost 2 bases to trimming and J lost 5 bases, with 15 bases between them. There are 14 residues in the CDR3.